The 18 T cell receptor beta chains in this list originate from one sample, sequenced in a study of blood T cell repertoires in COVID-19. Measured with immunoSEQ multiplex PCR; TCRdb has only the in-frame clones, and not every one. In the table there are 150,000 or so clones, around nine tenths of which are singletons. Sequenced sample: peripheral blood. The receptors were gathered from a human donor in a cohort sampled during active COVID-19.

The rearrangement uses TRBV21-1 and TRBJ2-5; TRBD2, the table's D call, lacks a check against the DNA. TRBV21-1 corresponds to a pseudogene. This CDR3 has 17 residues. The CDR3: CASSNLRLAGGGETQYF. For the CDR3, the DNA is TGTGCCAGCAGCAACCTCAGACTAGCGGGAGGGGGAGAGACCCAGTACTTC.

This clone appeared once. CDR3 protein: CASSPGQGAHTEAFF. The DNA of the CDR3 is TGTGCCAGCAGCCCCGGACAGGGGGCGCACACTGAAGCTTTCTTT. This rearrangement joins TRBV5-8 to TRBJ1-1; 11 bases match TRBD1. This CDR3 has 15 amino acids. Trimming took 4 bases from V and 3 from J; bases not matched to a gene: 5. Germline CDR1 is SGHTS and CDR2 is YDEGEE.

The V gene is TRBV7-4, the J gene TRBJ2-5; 8 bases are a match to TRBD1. Germline V CDR1 and CDR2: SGHVT, SQSDAQ. Trimming cost V 3 bases and J 5 bases; bases outside gene matches: 11. The CDR3 sequence is 16 residues long. CDR3 sequence reads: CASSFITQGAGETQYF. DNA for the CDR3: TGTGCCAGCAGCTTCATAACTCAGGGGGCCGGGGAGACCCAGTACTTC.

The chain couples TRBV10-3 to TRBJ1-2, with 8 bases identical to TRBD1. Unmatched junction bases numbered 2, after V lost 5 bases and J lost 0 bases. Germline CDR1 reads ENHRY; CDR2 reads SYGVKD. The CDR3 has 14 residues. CDR3: CAISSGGTNYGYTF. CDR3 sequence (DNA): TGTGCCATCAGTTCAGGGGGCACTAACTATGGCTACACCTTC.

The CDR3 DNA reads as TGTGCCAGCAACGCCTTACCCACAGGGGGCTCCTACGAGCAGTACTTC. Its translation: CASNALPTGGSYEQYF. The V and J genes are TRBV7-2 and TRBJ2-7, with 8 bases lining up with TRBD1. Germline loops: CDR1 SGHTA, CDR2 FQGNSA. The CDR3 has 16 residues. Unmatched junction bases numbered 11, after V lost 7 bases and J lost 0 bases.

V usage is TRBV12-3 or TRBV12-4 and J usage is TRBJ2-7; D is unclear. Trimming removed 7 bases from V and 1 base from J, with 8 bases in between. CDR3 length: 12 residues. CDR3: CASTGGSYEQYF. The CDR3 region has the DNA TGTGCCAGCACGGGTGGGTCCTACGAGCAGTACTTC.

This clone was counted only a few times. The chain couples TRBV9 to TRBJ2-1, with TRBD1 matching 11 bases. Trimming cost V 2 bases and J 2 bases; bases outside gene matches: 6. CDR3 length: 17 residues. From germline, CDR1 is SGDLS and CDR2 YYNGEE. The CDR3, as DNA: TGTGCCAGCAGCGTTGCCGGGACAGGGGGTGCCTACAATGAGCAGTTCTTC. It is translated as CASSVAGTGGAYNEQFF.

This chain joins TRBV14 and TRBJ1-1; D is possibly TRBD1 (5 bases). V was trimmed by 3 bases and J by 5 bases, leaving 10 bases between them. CDR3 length equals 13 residues. CDR1 and CDR2 (germline): SGHDN, FVKESK. CDR3 protein: CASSQGGATEAFF. The CDR3 nucleotides are TGTGCCAGCAGCCAGGGTGGGGCGACTGAAGCTTTCTTT.

The V call is TRBV9, the J call TRBJ1-2; possible D gene TRBD1, 5 bases. This CDR3 region has 14 residues. The V end lost 4 bases, the J end lost 8 bases, and 18 bases lay between the germline ends. Looked up from germline, CDR1 is SGDLS and CDR2 is YYNGEE. The CDR3 sequence: CASSPDGGVRGYTF. The CDR3 region has the DNA TGTGCCAGCAGCCCCGATGGGGGGGTCCGGGGCTACACCTTC.

The chain links TRBV19 to TRBJ1-1, with D possibly matching TRBD1 (6 bases). CDR1 is LNHDA, CDR2 SQIVND, per germline (reference sequence). The CDR3 length is 13 residues. V lost 5 bases, J lost 5 bases, and 12 bases lay in between. The CDR3 nucleotides are TGTGCCAGTAGTCTCAGGGGAGAGACTGAAGCTTTCTTT. Amino acid sequence: CASSLRGETEAFF. Full variable domain (missing parts from reference TRBV19 and TRBJ1-1): DGGITQSPKYLFRKEGQNVTLSCEQNLNHDAMYWYRQDPGQGLRLIYYSQIVNDFQKGDIAEGYSVSREKKESFPLTVTSAQKNPTAFYLCASSLRGETEAFFGQGTRLTVV.

The V call is TRBV27, the J call TRBJ2-7; tentatively, D is TRBD2 (6 bases). Germline V gene data show CDR1 as MNHEY and CDR2 as SMNVEV (reference sequence). The V gene lost 4 bases and the J gene lost 7 bases, with 20 bases spanning the gap. This CDR3 has 15 residues. The CDR3 reads CASSSFDLARGEQYF. The CDR3 DNA follows: TGTGCCAGCAGTTCTTTCGACCTAGCACGGGGGGAGCAGTACTTC.

V and J are TRBV18 and TRBJ1-1; no clear D gene. This CDR3 has 14 amino acids. Germline V gene lookup returns CDR1 KGHSH and CDR2 LQKENI. Trimming removed 2 bases from V and 5 bases from J, with 12 bases in between. The CDR3 nucleotides are TGTGCCAGCTCACCAGACATCCAGCGGACTGAAGCTTTCTTT. Translated: CASSPDIQRTEAFF.

The V gene is TRBV3-1 (or the pseudogene TRBV3-2), the J gene TRBJ2-7; maybe TRBD1 (6 bases). The CDR3 sequence is 15 residues long. Trimming removed 2 bases from V and 3 bases from J, with 14 bases in between. Germline V gives CDR1 LGHDT, CDR2 YNNKEL (reference sequence). CDR3 DNA sequence: TGTGCCAGCAGCCAATACACAGGGCTATTCTACGAGCAGTACTTC. Translating it yields CASSQYTGLFYEQYF.

This sequence joins TRBV7-9 and TRBJ1-1; 8 bases agree with TRBD1. This CDR3 comprises 15 residues. Germline CDR1 SEHNR, CDR2 FQNEAQ (reference sequence). The V and J ends lost 2 bases and 8 bases, in that order; junction bases with no gene match: 10. The CDR3 DNA reads TGTGCCAGCAGCTTAAAGGGGGCCCAGGGGGCGGAAGCTTTCTTT. Its protein product is CASSLKGAQGAEAFF.

The chain has TRBV5-4 and TRBJ2-1, with D maybe TRBD1 (5 bases). This CDR3 is built from 10 residues. Germline V gene sequence: CDR1 SGHNT, CDR2 YYREEE (reference sequence). Deletions cut 7 bases from V and 10 bases from J, with 9 bases between. The CDR3 protein is CASPPGEQFF. As DNA, the CDR3 is TGTGCCAGCCCACCAGGGGAGCAGTTCTTC.

The chain recombines TRBV6-6 with TRBJ1-5; TRBD1 aligns across 7 bases. Trimming took 8 bases from V and 6 from J; bases not matched to a gene: 10. This CDR3 has 14 residues. Per the germline V gene, CDR1 is MNHNY and CDR2 is SVGAGI (reference sequence). In nucleotides, the CDR3 is TGTGCCAGCCAACGACAGGGACCTACTCAGCCCCAGCATTTT. It codes for CASQRQGPTQPQHF.

V is TRBV6-2 or TRBV6-3 and J is TRBJ1-1; D may be TRBD1 (5 bases). Between the trimmed V and J ends, which lost 7 bases and 3 bases, there was a span of 24 bases. Germline CDR1 reads MNHEY; CDR2 reads SVGEGT. The CDR3 runs to 17 residues. CDR3 amino acids: CASNPGGGTHPYTEAFF. CDR3 nucleotide sequence: TGTGCCAGCAACCCCGGCGGGGGAACTCACCCCTACACTGAAGCTTTCTTT.

This clone was counted a few times. The chain has TRBV7-8 and TRBJ2-2; unclear D gene. The germline V gene encodes CDR1 SGHVS and CDR2 FQNEAQ. Between the trimmed V and J ends, which lost 7 bases and 0 bases, there was a span of 12 bases. The CDR3 runs to 15 residues. Here the CDR3 DNA reads TGTGCCAGCACACTTATAAGTTCGAACACCGGGGAGCTGTTTTTT. Translated, it gives CASTLISSNTGELFF.